This T cell receptor beta chain derives from a study of blood T cells in healthy people across ages. General study results and limits: Possibly confounding the expanded clonotype changes was the fact that donor CMV status was unknown.

The second PCR ran roughly 6 to 11 cycles with a sample-barcoded 5' primer and J-beta primers. TCRdb reprocessed the 5' RACE reads via MiXCR and lists one record per CDR3 protein. The sample lists 600,000 or so distinct CDR3 sequences; around 31% were seen once. This clonotype was seen only a few times. Its antigen is undetermined. The TCR sequence derives from a woman aged 80 or over in good health. Material: blood.

The CDR3 DNA reads as TGTGCCACCACCCGACAGGGCGACGAGCAGTTCTTC. Translated: CATTRQGDEQFF. The gene calls are TRBV6-5 and TRBJ2-1, with 7 bases fitting TRBD1. The junction had 10 bases not matched to a gene; V was cut back by 10 bases and J by 10 bases. The V gene's germline CDR1 is MNHEY and CDR2 SVGAGI. CDR3 length: 12 residues.